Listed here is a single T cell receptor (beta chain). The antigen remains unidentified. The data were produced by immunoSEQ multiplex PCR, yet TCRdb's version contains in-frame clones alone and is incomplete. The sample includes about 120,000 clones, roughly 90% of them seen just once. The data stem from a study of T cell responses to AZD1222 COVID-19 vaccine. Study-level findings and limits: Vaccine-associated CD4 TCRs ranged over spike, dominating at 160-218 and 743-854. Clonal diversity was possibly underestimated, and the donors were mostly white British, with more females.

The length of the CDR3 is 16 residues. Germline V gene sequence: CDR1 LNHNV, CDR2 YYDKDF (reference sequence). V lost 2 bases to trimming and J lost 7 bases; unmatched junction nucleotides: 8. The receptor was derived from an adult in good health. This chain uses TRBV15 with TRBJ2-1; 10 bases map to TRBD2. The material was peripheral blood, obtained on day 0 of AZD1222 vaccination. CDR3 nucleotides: TGTGCCACCAGCAGACCAAGCGGGGGGGCGGGGAATGAGCAGTTCTTC. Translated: CATSRPSGGAGNEQFF. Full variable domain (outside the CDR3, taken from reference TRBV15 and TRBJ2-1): DAMVIQNPRYQVTQFGKPVTLSCSQTLNHNVMYWYQQKSSQAPKLLFHYYDKDFNNEADTPDNFQSRRPNTSFCFLDIRSPGLGDTAMYLCATSRPSGGAGNEQFFGPGTRLTVL.